This entry concerns a single T cell receptor (beta chain). The data were produced by immunoSEQ multiplex PCR, yet TCRdb's version contains in-frame clones alone and is incomplete. The data hold approximately 5,000 clones, with roughly 87% observed a single time. The treatment: randomized to nivolumab then ipilimumab (arm A) or the reverse (arm B). Patients had received no earlier DNA-damaging chemotherapy. PBMC sorting kept live CD3+CD8+ cells without CD19 or CD56. The CDR3 is 13 amino acids. The data were taken from a study of sequential checkpoint blockade in melanoma. Study-level background: Randomization was 1:1 between first-line nivolumab→ipilimumab and ipilimumab→nivolumab.

The sequenced sample was CD8+ T cells sorted from blood (inferred from file names), obtained from a patient given nivolumab and ipilimumab in sequence. The chain carries TRBV21-1 and TRBJ2-4; the table names TRBD2, a call not compared with the DNA. TRBV21-1 is marked as a pseudogene. This TCR came from a human donor with melanoma. CDR3 nucleotides: TGTGCCAGCAGCAAAGACCCGGGACTACCACAGTACTTC. It codes for CASSKDPGLPQYF.